The TCR beta chain described here comes from a study of T cell responses to AZD1222 COVID-19 vaccine. Study-level points and caveats: Every sample of the repertoires postdated the peak T cell response.

Clones were sequenced by immunoSEQ multiplex PCR, and TCRdb holds only the in-frame ones, with some missing. Seen here are about 140,000 clones, over 90% observed once, and the top ten hold around 3.5%. With 5 bases clipped from V and 4 bases from J, the junction kept 12 bases outside the gene matches. The germline V gene has CDR1 SNHLY and CDR2 FYNNEI. The CDR3 contains 17 residues. Points on this clone: What it binds is not known.

The starting material was peripheral blood, obtained 28 days after the second AZD1222 dose. The J gene is TRBJ2-1, the V gene TRBV2; 9 positions agree with TRBD2. The origin of this receptor is an adult who received the AZD1222 COVID-19 vaccine. This CDR3 reads CASSPTSGQALYNEQFF. CDR3 DNA sequence: TGTGCCAGCAGTCCGACTAGCGGCCAAGCGCTGTACAATGAGCAGTTCTTC.